The 14 T cell receptor beta chains given below trace back to one sample, sequenced in a study of T cells in Graves' hyperthyroidism and ophthalmopathy. From RNA transcripts, TCR beta CDR3 regions were amplified. HTBI primers were employed in a first-round RT-PCR of the TCR CDR3. TCRdb reanalysed the multiplex PCR reads using MiXCR and keeps one entry per CDR3 protein. The data hold some 360,000 distinct CDR3 sequences, with approximately 15% observed a single time. The source material was blood. The receptors derive from a woman aged 60-70 years with Graves' hyperthyroidism.

This clonotype has a count of ten or more. V usage is TRBV24-1 and J usage is TRBJ2-1, with D possibly matching TRBD1 (5 bases). The V and J ends lost 3 bases and 3 bases respectively, with 5 bases between them. The CDR3 is made up of 13 amino acids. Germline assignment: CDR1 KGHDR and CDR2 SFDVKD. Written as DNA, the CDR3 is TGTGCCACCAGTGATGGACACTACAATGAGCAGTTCTTC. This codes for CATSDGHYNEQFF.

Notes on this clonotype: This may be a read error: a much more frequent sequence differs by one nucleotide. The gene calls are TRBV25-1 and TRBJ2-7, with TRBD1 as a possible D gene (6 bases). Between the trimmed V and J ends, which lost 7 bases and 2 bases, there was a span of 6 bases. The CDR3 has 11 residues. In germline, CDR1 is MGHDK, CDR2 SYGVNS. The CDR3 region is CASKGAYEQYF. DNA for the CDR3: TGTGCCAGCAAGGGGGCCTACGAGCAGTACTTC.

The chain has TRBV12-3 or TRBV12-4 and TRBJ2-3; 13 bases match TRBD2. The V gene end was trimmed by 6 bases and the J gene end by 3 bases; junction bases not matched to a gene: 6. The CDR3 has 16 amino acids. CDR3 in amino acids: CASSPGLAGWTDTQYF. The CDR3 DNA reads as TGTGCCAGCAGCCCGGGACTAGCGGGGTGGACAGATACGCAGTATTTT.

V is TRBV15 and J is TRBJ2-6, with unresolved D. This CDR3 has 18 residues. Germline V gives CDR1 LNHNV, CDR2 YYDKDF (reference sequence). V lost 2 bases and J lost 0, with 14 bases in between. CDR3 nucleotides: TGTGCCACCAGCAGAAGGGCAGTTATAGGCTCTGGGGCCAACGTCCTGACTTTC. It yields the protein CATSRRAVIGSGANVLTF.

This clonotype showed up many times. The chain carries TRBV12-3 or TRBV12-4 and TRBJ2-3; 11 bases align to TRBD2. CDR3 length: 23 residues. The V segment lost 5 bases and the J segment 0 bases; nucleotides outside the gene matches: 25. The CDR3 nucleotides read TGTGCCAGCAGTCTCCCGCAGAGGGGGGGGCTAGCGGGAGGCCTCGGGAGCACAGATACGCAGTATTTT. Residues: CASSLPQRGGLAGGLGSTDTQYF.

The rearrangement links TRBV6-1 to TRBJ2-6; possibly TRBD1 for D (6 bases). The CDR3 sequence is 15 residues long. V was shortened by 5 bases and J by 2 bases, with 10 bases between the two germline ends. CDR1 MNHNS and CDR2 SASEGT come from the germline V gene. The CDR3, as DNA: TGTGCCAGCAGTCGGAACAGGGCTGGGGCCAACGTCCTGACTTTC. This gives the protein CASSRNRAGANVLTF.

This clonotype was counted ten times or more. The chain employs TRBV6-1 and TRBJ1-3; TRBD1 might be the D (5 bases). Per the germline V gene, CDR1 is MNHNS and CDR2 is SASEGT. CDR3 length: 16 residues. V was pared by 6 bases and J by 0 bases, with 15 bases between. CDR3: CASRPAGTRSGNTIYF. The CDR3 region has the DNA TGTGCCAGCAGACCCGCCGGGACTCGCTCTGGAAACACCATATATTTT.

This clonotype was observed many times. Here the CDR3 reads CASVAGGSYNEQFF. The CDR3 DNA reads TGTGCCAGCGTAGCGGGAGGGTCCTACAATGAGCAGTTCTTC. The chain joins TRBV6-2 or TRBV6-3 to TRBJ2-1; 11 bases are shared with TRBD2. The ends lost 8 bases at V and 1 base at J; junction bases unmatched: 1. This CDR3 has 14 amino acids. Germline loops: CDR1 MNHEY, CDR2 SVGEGT.

The sample holds many counts of this clonotype. The CDR3 loop is CASSPRQGARTEAFF. CDR3 in DNA: TGTGCCAGCAGCCCCAGACAGGGGGCGCGGACTGAAGCTTTCTTT. The chain links TRBV3-1 to TRBJ1-1; 10 nucleotides match TRBD1. V was pared by 4 bases and J by 5 bases, with 7 bases of the junction left unmatched. The CDR3 loop spans 15 amino acids. Looked up from germline, CDR1 is LGHDT and CDR2 is YNNKEL (reference sequence).

The sample holds many counts of this clonotype. J is TRBJ1-6 and V is TRBV5-4; 7 bases are shared with TRBD1. The germline gives CDR1 SGHNT, CDR2 YYREEE (reference sequence). The CDR3 is 14 amino acids. Losses at the gene ends were 3 bases for V and 9 bases for J; bases not matched to a gene: 6. CDR3 nucleotide sequence: TGTGCCAGCAGCTCAGGGACAGCCGGTTCACCCCTCCACTTT. Protein sequence: CASSSGTAGSPLHF.

This clonotype was seen at least ten times. An end of the junction does not agree with germline; a read error may underlie this. CDR3 in DNA: TGTGCCAGCAGCTTAGGGGGGTCTGGAAACACCATATATTTT. Protein product: CASSLGGSGNTIYF. The chain combines TRBV12-3 or TRBV12-4 with TRBJ1-3, with a tentative D call TRBD1 (6 bases). CDR3 size: 14 residues.

This clonotype was seen at least ten times. CDR3 protein: CASSATVDGYTF. CDR3 DNA sequence: TGTGCCAGCAGTGCGACCGTGGATGGCTACACCTTC. The rearrangement uses TRBV2 and TRBJ1-2, with unresolved D. The CDR3 runs to 12 residues. From germline, CDR1 is SNHLY and CDR2 FYNNEI. Trimming pared 4 bases from V and 6 bases from J, leaving 9 bases between.

V is TRBV19 and J is TRBJ2-5, with 7 bases matching TRBD1. The trim removed 2 bases at V and 2 bases at J, leaving 2 bases unmatched. The CDR3 contains 14 residues. Germline V gene lookup returns CDR1 LNHDA and CDR2 SQIVND (reference sequence). This CDR3 is CASSIWGQQETQYF. The CDR3 DNA reads as TGTGCCAGTAGTATATGGGGACAGCAAGAGACCCAGTACTTC.

This clonotype occurred a few times. V is TRBV7-9 and J is TRBJ2-5, with D maybe TRBD1 (5 bases). This CDR3 contains 15 residues. Trimming pared 3 bases from V and 2 bases from J, leaving 13 bases between. The germline CDR1 and CDR2 sequences are SEHNR and FQNEAQ (reference sequence). The CDR3 bases are TGTGCCAGCAGCTTTCGTGCAGGGATACAAGAGACCCAGTACTTC. Translated: CASSFRAGIQETQYF.